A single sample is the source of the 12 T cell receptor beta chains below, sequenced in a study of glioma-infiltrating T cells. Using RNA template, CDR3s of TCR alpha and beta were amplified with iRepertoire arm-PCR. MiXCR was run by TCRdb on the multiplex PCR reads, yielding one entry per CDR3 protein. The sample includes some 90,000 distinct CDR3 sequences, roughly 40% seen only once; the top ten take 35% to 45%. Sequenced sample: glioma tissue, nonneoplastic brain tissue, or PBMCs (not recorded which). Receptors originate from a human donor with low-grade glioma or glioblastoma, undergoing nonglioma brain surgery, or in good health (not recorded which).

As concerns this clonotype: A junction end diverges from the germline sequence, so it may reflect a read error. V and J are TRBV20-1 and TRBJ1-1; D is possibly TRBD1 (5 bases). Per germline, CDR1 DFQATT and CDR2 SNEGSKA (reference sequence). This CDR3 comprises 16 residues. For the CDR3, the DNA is TGCGGTGCTTCAATCCGAGGAGGGGCGGAGAACACTAAAGCTTTCTTT. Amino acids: CGASIRGGAENTKAFF.

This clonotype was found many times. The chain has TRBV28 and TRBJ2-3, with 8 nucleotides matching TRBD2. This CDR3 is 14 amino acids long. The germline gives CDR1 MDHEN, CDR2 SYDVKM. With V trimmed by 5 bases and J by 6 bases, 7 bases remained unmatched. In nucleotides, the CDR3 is TGTGCCAGCAGTCCGGGAGGGGGGATGGATACGCAGTATTTT. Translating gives CASSPGGGMDTQYF.

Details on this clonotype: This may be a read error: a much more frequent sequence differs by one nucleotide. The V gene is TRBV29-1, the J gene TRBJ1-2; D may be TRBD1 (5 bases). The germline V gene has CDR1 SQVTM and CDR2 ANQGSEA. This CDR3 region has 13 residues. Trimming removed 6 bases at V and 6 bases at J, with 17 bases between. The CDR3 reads CSVLGLYHNGYTF. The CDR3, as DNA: TGCAGCGTACTGGGGCTGTACCACAATGGCTACACCTTC.

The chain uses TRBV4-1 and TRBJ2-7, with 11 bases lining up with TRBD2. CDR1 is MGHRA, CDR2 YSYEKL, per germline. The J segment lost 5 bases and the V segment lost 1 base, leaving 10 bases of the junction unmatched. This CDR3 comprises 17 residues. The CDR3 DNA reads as TGCGCCAGCAGCCAAGGGATAACTAGCGGGAGTCTCGACGAGCAGTACTTC. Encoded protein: CASSQGITSGSLDEQYF.

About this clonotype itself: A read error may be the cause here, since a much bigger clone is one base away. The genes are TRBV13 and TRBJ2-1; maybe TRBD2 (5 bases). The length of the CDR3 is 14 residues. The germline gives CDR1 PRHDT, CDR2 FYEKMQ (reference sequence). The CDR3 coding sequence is TGTGCCAGCAGCATCTCGGGGTTTTACAATGAGCGGTTCTTC. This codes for CASSISGFYNERFF. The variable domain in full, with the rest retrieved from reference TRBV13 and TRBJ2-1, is AAGVIQSPRHLIKEKRETATLKCYPIPRHDTVYWYQQGPGQDPQFLISFYEKMQSDKGSIPDRFSAQQFSDYHSELNMSSLELGDSALYFCASSISGFYNERFFGPGTRLTVL.

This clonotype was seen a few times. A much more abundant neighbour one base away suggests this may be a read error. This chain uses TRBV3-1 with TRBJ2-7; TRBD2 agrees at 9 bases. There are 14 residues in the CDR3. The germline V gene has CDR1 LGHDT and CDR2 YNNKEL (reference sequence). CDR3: CASSPSGLAYQQYF. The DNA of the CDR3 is TGTGCCAGCAGCCCATCGGGACTAGCCTACCAGCAGTACTTC.

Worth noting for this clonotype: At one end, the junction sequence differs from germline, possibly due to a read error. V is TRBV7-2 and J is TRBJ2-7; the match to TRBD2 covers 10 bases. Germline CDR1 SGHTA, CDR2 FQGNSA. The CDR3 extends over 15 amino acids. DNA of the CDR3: TGCGCCAGCAGCTTACCTCCTAGCGGGAGCTACGAGCAGTACTTC. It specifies CASSLPPSGSYEQYF.

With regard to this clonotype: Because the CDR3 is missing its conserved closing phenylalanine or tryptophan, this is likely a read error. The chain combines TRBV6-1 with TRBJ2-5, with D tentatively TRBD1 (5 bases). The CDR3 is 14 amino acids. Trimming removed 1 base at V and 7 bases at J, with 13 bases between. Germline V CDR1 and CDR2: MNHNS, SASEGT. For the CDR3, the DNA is TGTGCCAGCAGTGAAGAATCCAGGGTGAGGACCCAGTACCTC. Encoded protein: CASSEESRVRTQYL.

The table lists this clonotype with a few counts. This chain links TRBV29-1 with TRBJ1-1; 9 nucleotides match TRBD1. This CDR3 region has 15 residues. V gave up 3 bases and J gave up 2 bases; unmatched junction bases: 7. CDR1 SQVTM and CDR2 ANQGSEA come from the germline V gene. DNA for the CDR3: TGCAGCGTTGACCCCGGGACAGGGTTCAACACTGAAGCTTTCTTT. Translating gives CSVDPGTGFNTEAFF. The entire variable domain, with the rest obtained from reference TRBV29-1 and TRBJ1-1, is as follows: SAVISQKPSRDICQRGTSLTIQCQVDSQVTMMFWYRQQPGQSLTLIATANQGSEATYESGFVIDKFPISRPNLTFSTLTVSNMSPEDSSIYLCSVDPGTGFNTEAFFGQGTRLTVV.

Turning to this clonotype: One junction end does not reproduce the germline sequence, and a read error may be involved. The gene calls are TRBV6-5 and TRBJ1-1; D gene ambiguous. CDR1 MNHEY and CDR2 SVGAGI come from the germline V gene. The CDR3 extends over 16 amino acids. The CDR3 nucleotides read TGCGCCATAGAGGAGAGGGCGGACGGGGAAAACACTGAAGCTTTCTTT. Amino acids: CAIEERADGENTEAFF.

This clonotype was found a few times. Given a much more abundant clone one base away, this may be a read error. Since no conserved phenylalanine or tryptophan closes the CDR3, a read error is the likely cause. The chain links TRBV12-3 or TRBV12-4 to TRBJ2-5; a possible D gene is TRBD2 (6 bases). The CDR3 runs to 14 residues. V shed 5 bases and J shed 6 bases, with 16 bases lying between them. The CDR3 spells CASSRGVEEKTQYS. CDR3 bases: TGTGCCAGCAGTCGCGGGGTTGAGGAAAAGACCCAGTACTCC.

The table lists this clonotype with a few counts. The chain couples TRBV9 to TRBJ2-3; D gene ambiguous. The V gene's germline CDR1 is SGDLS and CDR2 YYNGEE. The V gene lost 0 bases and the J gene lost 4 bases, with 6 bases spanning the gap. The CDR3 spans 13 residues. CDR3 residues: CASSVATADTQYF. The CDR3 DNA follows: TGTGCCAGCAGCGTAGCGACCGCAGATACGCAGTATTTT.